The 29 T cell receptor beta chains in this list originate from one sample, sequenced in a study of T cell changes during pregnancy in multiple sclerosis. Libraries were prepared by immunoSEQ multiplex PCR; TCRdb keeps only in-frame clonotypes and omits some of them. The data contain about 42,000 clones, about 85% of them singletons. Sequencing was performed on CD4+ T cells from peripheral blood mononuclear cells, taken before pregnancy. Every receptor here comes from a female donor with multiple sclerosis, enrolled in a pregnancy study.

V is TRBV9 and J is TRBJ2-5, with 10 bases identical to TRBD2. Unmatched junction bases numbered 8, after V lost 0 bases and J lost 6 bases. Germline V gene lookup returns CDR1 SGDLS and CDR2 YYNGEE. CDR3 length: 16 residues. The CDR3 coding sequence is TGTGCCAGCAGCGTAGAAGGGACTAGCGCGGGAAAGACCCAGTACTTC. This encodes CASSVEGTSAGKTQYF.

The DNA for the CDR3 is TGTGCCCATTCTAAGGGGATCGAAACCGGGGAGCTGTTTTTT. Amino acid sequence: CAHSKGIETGELFF. V is TRBV10-3 and J is TRBJ2-2; D is possibly TRBD1 (5 bases). V lost 11 bases to trimming and J lost 5 bases, with 18 bases between them. The CDR3 contains 14 residues. CDR1 and CDR2 from the germline V gene are ENHRY and SYGVKD.

This clone was counted once. This chain connects TRBV29-1 to TRBJ2-1; the match to TRBD1 covers 11 bases. CDR3 length equals 14 residues. In germline, CDR1 is SQVTM, CDR2 ANQGSEA. The ends lost 3 bases at V and 6 bases at J; junction bases unmatched: 4. The CDR3 sequence is CSVEDRGLGNEQFF. The CDR3 DNA is TGCAGCGTTGAGGACAGGGGGCTCGGCAATGAGCAGTTCTTC.

The chain links TRBV6-5 to TRBJ1-5; D is uncertain. Germline lookup yields CDR1 MNHEY and CDR2 SVGAGI. The CDR3 totals 12 residues. V shed 2 bases and J shed 5 bases, with 4 bases lying between them. The CDR3 DNA follows: TGTGCCAGCAGTTACCCTGATCAGCCCCAGCATTTT. Amino acid sequence: CASSYPDQPQHF.

Of note for this clone: The sample holds other DNA sequences that translate to the same CDR3. This chain joins TRBV20-1 and TRBJ2-7; TRBD1 matches at 7 bases. The germline gives CDR1 DFQATT, CDR2 SNEGSKA (reference sequence). This CDR3 comprises 11 residues. V gave up 5 bases and J gave up 5 bases; unmatched junction bases: 3. This CDR3 reads CSAAQGNEQYF. CDR3 sequence (DNA): TGCAGTGCTGCACAGGGGAACGAGCAGTACTTC.

The genes are TRBV27 and TRBJ1-5; TRBD1 aligns across 7 bases. This CDR3 has 18 amino acids. Germline CDR1 is MNHEY and CDR2 is SMNVEV (reference sequence). V was pared by 2 bases and J by 0 bases, with 10 bases of the junction left unmatched. The CDR3 nucleotides read TGTGCCAGCAGTTTACGTAGAGGGGGACAGAATAGCAATCAGCCCCAGCATTTT. Protein product: CASSLRRGGQNSNQPQHF.

This clone was detected once. The chain employs TRBV27 and TRBJ1-2; 7 nucleotides align to TRBD1. The CDR3 length is 13 residues. Trimming took 3 bases from V and 7 from J; bases not matched to a gene: 5. CDR1 and CDR2 (germline): MNHEY, SMNVEV (reference sequence). The CDR3 DNA reads as TGTGCCAGCAGTTTGAGACAGGGCCGTGGCTACACCTTC. Its protein product is CASSLRQGRGYTF.

The gene calls are TRBV5-6 and TRBJ1-2; TRBD1 matches 8 bases. The length of the CDR3 is 14 residues. After removal of 9 bases from V and 4 bases from J, the junction contained 11 bases not matched to a gene. Germline lookup yields CDR1 SGHDT and CDR2 YYEEEE. The CDR3 DNA reads TGTGCCACCGACTCAAACAGGGGGGGCTATGGCTACACCTTC. Translation gives CATDSNRGGYGYTF.

The chain recombines TRBV7-2 with TRBJ1-4; maybe TRBD1 (6 bases). Germline assignment: CDR1 SGHTA and CDR2 FQGNSA. V dropped 5 bases and J dropped 9 bases, with 16 bases sitting between them. The CDR3 consists of 14 residues. In nucleotides, the CDR3 is TGTGCCAGCAGCCCCGTCCGGGACACCCAAAAACTGTTTTTT. It codes for CASSPVRDTQKLFF. Together with reference TRBV7-2 and TRBJ1-4, the CDR3 gives the full variable domain: GAGVSQSPSNKVTEKGKDVELRCDPISGHTALYWYRQSLGQGLEFLIYFQGNSAPDKSGLPSDRFSAERTGGSVSTLTIQRTQQEDSAVYLCASSPVRDTQKLFFGSGTQLSVL.

V is TRBV23-1 and J is TRBJ2-5; D might be TRBD1 (6 bases). TRBV23-1 is an ORF, and what it does is uncertain. This CDR3 contains 20 residues. The V and J ends lost 4 bases and 2 bases respectively, with 29 bases between them. The CDR3 DNA reads as TGCGCCAGCAGTCCGCAGGGGACCGAACTTACTAAAGGATATCAAGAGACCCAGTACTTC. Translating it yields CASSPQGTELTKGYQETQYF.

V is TRBV2 and J is TRBJ2-5; 8 bases align to TRBD1. V lost 6 bases and J lost 1; bases outside the gene matches: 7. Per germline, CDR1 SNHLY and CDR2 FYNNEI. This CDR3 is built from 15 residues. The CDR3 region has the DNA TGTGCCAGCAGGAAGGACAGGGAGGTCCAAGAGACCCAGTACTTC. Translated: CASRKDREVQETQYF.

This sequence joins TRBV7-6 and TRBJ1-1, with a tentative D call TRBD1 (6 bases). This CDR3 region has 15 residues. Trimming removed 1 base from V and 4 bases from J, with 13 bases in between. The germline gives CDR1 SGHVS, CDR2 FNYEAQ. This CDR3 reads CASSLVLGAPTEAFF. For the CDR3, the DNA is TGTGCCAGCAGCTTAGTGTTGGGGGCGCCCACTGAAGCTTTCTTT.

V gene TRBV6-6 combines with J gene TRBJ1-4; tentative D call: TRBD1 (6 bases). The CDR3 has 14 residues. From germline, CDR1 is MNHNY and CDR2 SVGAGI (reference sequence). V lost 4 bases and J 8 bases, leaving 14 bases between the germline ends. The CDR3 sequence is CASSSQGLGEKLFF. The CDR3 nucleotides read TGTGCCAGCAGTTCCCAGGGGCTAGGCGAAAAACTGTTTTTT.

The rearrangement links TRBV19 to TRBJ1-1; 8 nucleotides align to TRBD1. The J segment lost 1 base and the V segment lost 3 bases, leaving 7 bases of the junction unmatched. The CDR3 is 16 amino acids. The germline gives CDR1 LNHDA, CDR2 SQIVND (reference sequence). The DNA of the CDR3 is TGTGCCAGTAGTATTTTCCCAGGGACAGGGAACACTGAAGCTTTCTTT. This gives the protein CASSIFPGTGNTEAFF.

The genes are TRBV30 and TRBJ1-5; D possibly corresponds to TRBD1 (6 bases). This CDR3 contains 16 residues. The V gene's germline CDR1 is GTSNPN and CDR2 SVGIG (reference sequence). The ends were cut back, 1 base at V and 0 bases at J, with 13 bases in the middle. The CDR3 loop reads CAWSGRGGYSNQPQHF. The CDR3 DNA follows: TGTGCCTGGAGTGGGAGGGGGGGATATAGCAATCAGCCCCAGCATTTT.

The chain uses TRBV2 and TRBJ1-2; no definite D call. From germline, CDR1 is SNHLY and CDR2 FYNNEI. The CDR3 is 14 amino acids. Trimming stripped 6 bases from V and 0 bases from J, with 11 bases between. CDR3 sequence (DNA): TGTGCCAGCAGAACTATCGGGACTAACTATGGCTACACCTTC. This translates into CASRTIGTNYGYTF. Complete variable domain (other parts from reference TRBV2 and TRBJ1-2): EPEVTQTPSHQVTQMGQEVILRCVPISNHLYFYWYRQILGQKVEFLVSFYNNEISEKSEIFDDQFSVERPDGSNFTLKIRSTKLEDSAMYFCASRTIGTNYGYTFGSGTRLTVV.

The chain recombines TRBV11-2 with TRBJ1-5; D is uncertain. V lost 5 bases and J 0 bases, leaving 11 bases between the germline ends. Germline lookup yields CDR1 SGHAT and CDR2 FQNNGV. The CDR3 is 15 residues long. The CDR3 loop is CASSRSSYSNQPQHF. DNA for the CDR3: TGTGCCAGCAGCCGTTCGTCGTATAGCAATCAGCCCCAGCATTTT.

V usage is TRBV9 and J usage is TRBJ2-1; D is perhaps TRBD2 (5 bases). CDR1 is SGDLS, CDR2 YYNGEE, per germline. The V and J ends lost 0 bases and 5 bases respectively, with 9 bases between them. The length of the CDR3 is 14 residues. The CDR3 DNA reads TGTGCCAGCAGCGTAGGAGGGATTAACAATGAGCAGTTCTTC. Translation gives CASSVGGINNEQFF.

CDR3 sequence: CSALRYNEQFF. CDR3 coding DNA: TGCAGTGCTCTACGGTACAATGAGCAGTTCTTC. The chain joins TRBV20-1 to TRBJ2-1; D is uncertain. CDR1 DFQATT and CDR2 SNEGSKA come from the germline V gene (reference sequence). The CDR3 sequence is 11 residues long. Trimming removed 5 bases from V and 4 bases from J, with 6 bases in between.

The rearrangement joins TRBV30 to TRBJ1-6; 7 bases fit TRBD1. This CDR3 has 13 residues. Germline V CDR1 and CDR2: GTSNPN, SVGIG (reference sequence). J lost 10 bases, V lost 4 bases, and 7 bases had no gene match. CDR3 amino acids: CAWTAGGRSPLHF. DNA for the CDR3: TGTGCCTGGACGGCAGGGGGTCGCTCACCCCTCCACTTT. Full variable domain (outside the CDR3, taken from reference TRBV30 and TRBJ1-6): SQTIHQWPATLVQPVGSPLSLECTVEGTSNPNLYWYRQAAGRGLQLLFYSVGIGQISSEVPQNLSASRPQDRQFILSSKKLLLSDSGFYLCAWTAGGRSPLHFGNGTRLTVT.

In this sample, this clone turned up once. This rearrangement joins TRBV2 to TRBJ2-2; 11 bases map to TRBD2. The CDR3 sequence is 18 residues long. The V segment lost 1 base and the J segment 0 bases; nucleotides outside the gene matches: 4. Per the germline V gene, CDR1 is SNHLY and CDR2 is FYNNEI. CDR3 DNA sequence: TGTGCCAGCAGTGAAGTACTAGCGGGAGCATCGAACACCGGGGAGCTGTTTTTT. Translating it yields CASSEVLAGASNTGELFF.

This clone has a count of ten or more. In DNA, the CDR3 is TGTGCCAGCAGCTTTGGACAGACGCTCAATCAGCCCCAGCATTTT. Translation gives CASSFGQTLNQPQHF. The chain joins TRBV5-5 to TRBJ1-5; D perhaps matches TRBD1 (6 bases). Germline V gene lookup returns CDR1 SGHKS and CDR2 YYEKEE (reference sequence). The CDR3 runs to 15 residues. Trimming took 2 bases from V and 3 from J, leaving 12 bases between them. The full variable domain, with the rest looked up from reference TRBV5-5 and TRBJ1-5, is DAGVTQSPTHLIKTRGQQVTLRCSPISGHKSVSWYQQVLGQGPQFIFQYYEKEERGRGNFPDRFSARQFPNYSSELNVNALLLGDSALYLCASSFGQTLNQPQHFGDGTRLSIL.

This clone was counted a single time. The gene calls are TRBV6-6 and TRBJ2-1, with 7 bases matching TRBD1. CDR1 is MNHNY and CDR2 is SVGAGI in the germline V gene (reference sequence). This CDR3 spans 15 amino acids. Trimming took 4 bases from V and 7 from J; bases not matched to a gene: 10. The CDR3 coding sequence is TGTGCCAGCAGTTTCGTCCGACAGGGCGAGAATGAGCAGTTCTTC. Translated, it gives CASSFVRQGENEQFF.

The V and J genes are TRBV4-2 and TRBJ2-3; TRBD2 matches at 8 bases. Trimming cost V 6 bases and J 2 bases; bases outside gene matches: 1. Looked up from germline, CDR1 is LGHNA and CDR2 is YNFKEQ. This CDR3 spans 13 amino acids. The CDR3: CASRRGATDTQYF. The DNA for the CDR3 is TGTGCCAGCAGGCGGGGGGCCACAGATACGCAGTATTTT.

The genes are TRBV10-3 and TRBJ1-1; TRBD1 matches 8 bases. Germline assignment: CDR1 ENHRY and CDR2 SYGVKD. This CDR3 contains 13 residues. Trimming cost V 9 bases and J 1 base; bases outside gene matches: 4. The CDR3 reads CAIGDRTNTEAFF. CDR3 DNA sequence: TGTGCCATTGGGGACAGGACGAACACTGAAGCTTTCTTT.

This clone was observed a few times. This chain joins TRBV11-2 and TRBJ1-2, with TRBD1 as a possible D gene (6 bases). Germline CDR1 is SGHAT and CDR2 is FQNNGV. Deletions cut 1 base from V and 12 bases from J, with 15 bases between. This CDR3 has 13 amino acids. CDR3 DNA sequence: TGTGCCAGCAGCTTAGCTGGGACACCTATACACACCTTC. It codes for CASSLAGTPIHTF.

The chain employs TRBV30 and TRBJ1-6; D uncertain. This CDR3 is built from 13 residues. The germline V gene has CDR1 GTSNPN and CDR2 SVGIG (reference sequence). The V gene lost 3 bases and the J gene lost 12 bases, with 15 bases spanning the gap. CDR3 nucleotides: TGTGCCTGGAGGTCCCCGACTCTTCAACCCCTCCACTTT. Its translation: CAWRSPTLQPLHF.

The chain joins TRBV2 to TRBJ1-5; TRBD1 matches at 7 bases. Germline V gives CDR1 SNHLY, CDR2 FYNNEI. The CDR3 totals 16 residues. Germline trimming cut 5 bases from V and 6 bases from J; bases unmatched to any gene: 13. The CDR3 nucleotides are TGTGCCAGCAGTCTAAAATCCAGGGGGTCGGGTCAGCCCCAGCATTTT. Translation: CASSLKSRGSGQPQHF.

The chain carries TRBV19 and TRBJ2-1; 8 bases are shared with TRBD2. Germline V gene sequence: CDR1 LNHDA, CDR2 SQIVND (reference sequence). This CDR3 is built from 16 residues. The trim removed 3 bases at V and 5 bases at J, leaving 9 bases unmatched. CDR3 region: CASSINGGAFHNEQFF. In DNA form, the CDR3 reads TGTGCCAGTAGTATCAACGGGGGGGCCTTCCACAATGAGCAGTTCTTC.